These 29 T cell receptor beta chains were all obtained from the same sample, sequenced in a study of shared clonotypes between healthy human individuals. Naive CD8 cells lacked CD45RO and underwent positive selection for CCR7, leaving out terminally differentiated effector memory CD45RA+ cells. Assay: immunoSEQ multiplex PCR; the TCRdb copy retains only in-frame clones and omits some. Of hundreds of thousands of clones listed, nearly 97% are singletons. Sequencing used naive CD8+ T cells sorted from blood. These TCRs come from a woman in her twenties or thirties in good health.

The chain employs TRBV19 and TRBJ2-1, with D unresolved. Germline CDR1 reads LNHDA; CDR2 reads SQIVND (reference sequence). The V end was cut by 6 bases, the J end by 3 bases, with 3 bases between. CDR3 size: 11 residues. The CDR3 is CASSVYNEQFF. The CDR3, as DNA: TGTGCCAGTAGCGTCTACAATGAGCAGTTCTTC.

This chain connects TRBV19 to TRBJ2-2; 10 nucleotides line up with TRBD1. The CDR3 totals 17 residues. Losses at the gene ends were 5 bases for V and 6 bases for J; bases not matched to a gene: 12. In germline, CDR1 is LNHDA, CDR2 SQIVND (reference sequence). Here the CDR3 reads CASSPIRDRGDAGELFF. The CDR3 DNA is TGTGCCAGTAGTCCTATCCGGGACAGGGGAGACGCCGGGGAGCTGTTTTTT.

CDR3 region: CASSRLRNTEAFF. CDR3 nucleotide sequence: TGTGCCAGCAGCCGGCTCCGGAACACTGAAGCTTTCTTT. The chain has TRBV11-2 and TRBJ1-1, with D unresolved. The CDR3 extends over 13 amino acids. Deletions cut 5 bases from V and 1 base from J, with 8 bases between. Germline assignment: CDR1 SGHAT and CDR2 FQNNGV.

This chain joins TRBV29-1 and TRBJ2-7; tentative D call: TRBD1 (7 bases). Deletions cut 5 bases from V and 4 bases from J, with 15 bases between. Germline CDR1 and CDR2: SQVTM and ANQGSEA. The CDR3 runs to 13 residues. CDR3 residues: CSVQGGTAYEQYF. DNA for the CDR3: TGCAGCGTTCAAGGAGGGACAGCTTACGAGCAGTACTTC.

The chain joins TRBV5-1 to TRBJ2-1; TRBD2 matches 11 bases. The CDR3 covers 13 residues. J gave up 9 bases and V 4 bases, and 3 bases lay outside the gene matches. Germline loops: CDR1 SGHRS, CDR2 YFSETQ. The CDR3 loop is CASSTGLAVEQFF. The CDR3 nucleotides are TGCGCCAGCAGCACGGGACTAGCGGTTGAGCAGTTCTTC.

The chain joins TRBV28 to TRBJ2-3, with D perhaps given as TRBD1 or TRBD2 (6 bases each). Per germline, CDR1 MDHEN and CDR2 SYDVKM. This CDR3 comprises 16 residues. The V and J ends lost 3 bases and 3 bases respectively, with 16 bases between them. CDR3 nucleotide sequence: TGTGCCAGCAGTTTGGGGGGCCTTAGGAAGACAGATACGCAGTATTTT. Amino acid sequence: CASSLGGLRKTDTQYF.

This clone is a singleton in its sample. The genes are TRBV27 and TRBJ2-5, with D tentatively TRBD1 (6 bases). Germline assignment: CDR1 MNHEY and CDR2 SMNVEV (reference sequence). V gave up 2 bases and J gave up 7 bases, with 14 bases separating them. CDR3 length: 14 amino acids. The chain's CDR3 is CASSLAGADGTQYF. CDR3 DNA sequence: TGTGCCAGCAGTTTAGCAGGGGCCGACGGGACCCAGTACTTC.

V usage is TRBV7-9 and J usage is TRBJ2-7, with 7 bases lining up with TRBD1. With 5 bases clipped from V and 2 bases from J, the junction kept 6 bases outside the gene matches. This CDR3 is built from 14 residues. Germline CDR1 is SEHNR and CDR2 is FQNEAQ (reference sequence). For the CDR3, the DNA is TGTGCCAGCAGCGCAACAGGGGCCGCCTACGAGCAGTACTTC. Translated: CASSATGAAYEQYF.

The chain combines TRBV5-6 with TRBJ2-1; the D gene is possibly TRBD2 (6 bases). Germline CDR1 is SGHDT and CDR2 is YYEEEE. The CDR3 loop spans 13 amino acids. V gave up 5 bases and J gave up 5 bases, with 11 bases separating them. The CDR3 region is CASSPAGNNEQFF. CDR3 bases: TGTGCCAGCAGTCCGGCGGGGAACAATGAGCAGTTCTTC.

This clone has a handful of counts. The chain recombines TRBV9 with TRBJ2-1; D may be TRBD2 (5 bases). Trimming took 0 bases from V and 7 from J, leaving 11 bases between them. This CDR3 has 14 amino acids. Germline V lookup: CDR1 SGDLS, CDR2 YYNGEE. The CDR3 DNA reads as TGTGCCAGCAGCGTAGGCGGGCATGAGAATGAGCAGTTCTTC. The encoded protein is CASSVGGHENEQFF.

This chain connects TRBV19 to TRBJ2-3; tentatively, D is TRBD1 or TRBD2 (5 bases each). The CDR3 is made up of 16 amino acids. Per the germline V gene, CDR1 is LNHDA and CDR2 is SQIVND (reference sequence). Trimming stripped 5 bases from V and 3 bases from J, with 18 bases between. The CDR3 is CASSPPRGGWTDTQYF. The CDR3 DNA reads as TGTGCCAGTAGTCCCCCGAGGGGCGGGTGGACAGATACGCAGTATTTT.

CDR3 coding DNA: TGTGCCAGCAGGCAAGGGTGGGGACCCCAGGGGACCCAGTACTTC. Translating gives CASRQGWGPQGTQYF. This rearrangement joins TRBV27 to TRBJ2-5; D assignment may be TRBD1 or TRBD2 (5 bases each). Per germline, CDR1 MNHEY and CDR2 SMNVEV (reference sequence). The CDR3 spans 15 residues. Deletions cut 6 bases from V and 7 bases from J, with 21 bases between.

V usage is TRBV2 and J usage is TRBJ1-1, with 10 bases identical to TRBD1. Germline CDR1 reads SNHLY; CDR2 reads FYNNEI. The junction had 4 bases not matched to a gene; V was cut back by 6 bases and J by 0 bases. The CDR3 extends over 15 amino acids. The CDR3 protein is CASSRDRGMNTEAFF. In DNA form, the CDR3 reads TGTGCCAGCAGCCGGGACAGGGGTATGAACACTGAAGCTTTCTTT.

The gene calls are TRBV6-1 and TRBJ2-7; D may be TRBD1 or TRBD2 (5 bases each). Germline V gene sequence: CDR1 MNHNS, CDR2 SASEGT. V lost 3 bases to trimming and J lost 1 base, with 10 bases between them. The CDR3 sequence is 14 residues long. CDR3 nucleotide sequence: TGTGCCAGCAGTGATCCGGGACCATCCTACGAGCAGTACTTC. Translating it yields CASSDPGPSYEQYF.

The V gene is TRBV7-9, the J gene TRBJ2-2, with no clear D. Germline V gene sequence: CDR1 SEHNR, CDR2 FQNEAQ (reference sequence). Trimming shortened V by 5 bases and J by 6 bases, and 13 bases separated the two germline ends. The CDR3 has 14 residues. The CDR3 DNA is TGTGCCAGCAGCCCACCTTTAGGGTCCGGGGAGCTGTTTTTT. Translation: CASSPPLGSGELFF.

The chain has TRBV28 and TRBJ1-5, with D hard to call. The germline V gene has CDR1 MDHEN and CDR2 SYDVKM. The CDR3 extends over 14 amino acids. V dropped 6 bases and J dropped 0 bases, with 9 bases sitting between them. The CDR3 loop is CASRAPYSNQPQHF. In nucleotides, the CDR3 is TGTGCCAGCAGGGCACCTTATAGCAATCAGCCCCAGCATTTT.

The CDR3 region has the DNA TGTGCCAGCAGCCAAGAAATAGGACAGGGAATCCTCTACAATGAGCAGTTCTTC. Its protein product is CASSQEIGQGILYNEQFF. The chain links TRBV4-2 to TRBJ2-1, with 8 bases aligning to TRBD1. Unmatched junction bases numbered 10, after V lost 0 bases and J lost 3 bases. CDR3 length: 18 amino acids. Per germline, CDR1 LGHNA and CDR2 YNFKEQ.

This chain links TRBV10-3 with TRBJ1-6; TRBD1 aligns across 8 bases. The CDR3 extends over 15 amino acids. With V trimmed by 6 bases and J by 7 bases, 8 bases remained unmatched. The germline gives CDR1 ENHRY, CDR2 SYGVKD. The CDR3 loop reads CAIRTDRDWNSPLHF. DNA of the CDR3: TGTGCCATCAGGACGGACAGGGATTGGAATTCACCCCTCCACTTT.

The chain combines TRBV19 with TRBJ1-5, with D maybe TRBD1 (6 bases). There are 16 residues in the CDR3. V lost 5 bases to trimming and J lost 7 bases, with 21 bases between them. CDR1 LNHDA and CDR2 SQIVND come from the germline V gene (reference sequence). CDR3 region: CASSGFWQGKGQPQHF. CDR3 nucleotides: TGTGCCAGTAGTGGATTTTGGCAGGGGAAAGGCCAGCCCCAGCATTTT.

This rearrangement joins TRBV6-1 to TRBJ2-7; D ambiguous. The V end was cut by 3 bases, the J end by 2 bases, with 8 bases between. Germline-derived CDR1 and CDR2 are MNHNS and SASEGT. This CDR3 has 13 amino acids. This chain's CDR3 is CASSDLGTYEQYF. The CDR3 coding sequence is TGTGCCAGCAGTGATCTGGGAACCTACGAGCAGTACTTC.

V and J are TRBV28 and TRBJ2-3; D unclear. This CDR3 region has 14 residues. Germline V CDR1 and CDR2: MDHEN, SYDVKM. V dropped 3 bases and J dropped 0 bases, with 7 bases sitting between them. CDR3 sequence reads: CASSLGPSTDTQYF. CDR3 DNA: TGTGCCAGCAGTTTGGGTCCTAGCACAGATACGCAGTATTTT.

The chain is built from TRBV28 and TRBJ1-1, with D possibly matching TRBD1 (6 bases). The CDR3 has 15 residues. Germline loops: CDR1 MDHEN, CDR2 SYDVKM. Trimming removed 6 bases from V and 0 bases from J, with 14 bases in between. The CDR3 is CASSPPGVLNTEAFF. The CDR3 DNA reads TGTGCCAGCAGCCCCCCAGGGGTATTGAACACTGAAGCTTTCTTT. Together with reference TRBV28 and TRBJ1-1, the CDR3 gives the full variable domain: DVKVTQSSRYLVKRTGEKVFLECVQDMDHENMFWYRQDPGLGLRLIYFSYDVKMKEKGDIPEGYSVSREKKERFSLILESASTNQTSMYLCASSPPGVLNTEAFFGQGTRLTVV.

The CDR3 sequence: CASSQDQATGANVLTF. CDR3 DNA sequence: TGCGCCAGCAGCCAAGATCAGGCGACTGGGGCCAACGTCCTGACTTTC. This chain links TRBV4-1 with TRBJ2-6; D gene uncertain. This CDR3 is built from 16 residues. Trimming stripped 0 bases from V and 2 bases from J, with 8 bases between. Germline lookup yields CDR1 MGHRA and CDR2 YSYEKL.

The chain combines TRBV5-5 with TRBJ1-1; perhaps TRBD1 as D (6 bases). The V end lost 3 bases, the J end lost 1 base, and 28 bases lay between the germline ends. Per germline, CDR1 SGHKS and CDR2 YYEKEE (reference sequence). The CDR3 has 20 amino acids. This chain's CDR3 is CASSSGLGARVSDKNTEAFF. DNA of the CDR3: TGTGCCAGCAGCTCTGGTTTGGGGGCGCGGGTCTCCGATAAGAACACTGAAGCTTTCTTT.

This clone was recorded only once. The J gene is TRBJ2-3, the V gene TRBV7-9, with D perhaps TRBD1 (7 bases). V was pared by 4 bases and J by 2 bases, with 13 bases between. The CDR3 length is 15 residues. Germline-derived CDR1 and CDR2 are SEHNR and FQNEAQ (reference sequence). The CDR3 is CASSSGGTNTDTQYF. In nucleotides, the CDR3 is TGTGCCAGCAGCTCAGGGGGGACAAACACAGATACGCAGTATTTT.

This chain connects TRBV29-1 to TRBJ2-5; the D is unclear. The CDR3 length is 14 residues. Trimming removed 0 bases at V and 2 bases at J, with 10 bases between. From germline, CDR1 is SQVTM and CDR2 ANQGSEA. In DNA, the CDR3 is TGCAGCGTTGAAGATGGATGGCGTCAAGAGACCCAGTACTTC. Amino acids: CSVEDGWRQETQYF.

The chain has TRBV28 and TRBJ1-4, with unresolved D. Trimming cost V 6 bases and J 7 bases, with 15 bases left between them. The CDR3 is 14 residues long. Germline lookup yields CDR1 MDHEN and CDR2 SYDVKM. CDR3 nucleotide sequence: TGTGCCAGCAGCCTAGACGTGGGGAGTGAAAAACTGTTTTTT. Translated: CASSLDVGSEKLFF.

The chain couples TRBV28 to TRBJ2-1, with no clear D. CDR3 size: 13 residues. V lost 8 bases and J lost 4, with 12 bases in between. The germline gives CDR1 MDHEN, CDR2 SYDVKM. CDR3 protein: CASSSRIYNEQFF. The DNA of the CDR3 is TGTGCCAGCTCCTCGCGGATATACAATGAGCAGTTCTTC.

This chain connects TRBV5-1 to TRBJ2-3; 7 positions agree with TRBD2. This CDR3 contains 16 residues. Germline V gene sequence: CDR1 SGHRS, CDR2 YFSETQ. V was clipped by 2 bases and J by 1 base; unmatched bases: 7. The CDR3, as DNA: TGCGCCAGCAGCTTTTTCCCAAGCGGGGGCACAGATACGCAGTATTTT. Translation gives CASSFFPSGGTDTQYF.